This T cell receptor beta chain was obtained from a study of beta chain features in type 1 diabetes. Study-wide results and caveats: In the patient group, naive, central memory and Treg TCRB repertoires seemed more alike than in the healthy donor group. Researchers report that Type 1 diabetes patients had moderately but significantly shorter TCRB CDR3s across all four CD4+ subsets. In cDNA sequencing, cells with high TCR expression could be over-represented.

A few counts support this clone. Its specificity is not known. Since all of the isolated RNA was reverse transcribed, expressed TCRB transcripts were what got sequenced. About 3.57 million reads per sample were averaged for naive, central memory and regulatory samples. The method was immunoSEQ multiplex PCR; TCRdb's version includes in-frame clones alone and lacks a portion of them. Seen here are a few hundred thousand clones, roughly 13% observed once, and the top ten hold approximately 0.021%. The V and J ends lost 0 bases and 5 bases, in that order; junction bases with no gene match: 4. Looked up from germline, CDR1 is LGHNA and CDR2 is YNFKEQ. There are 15 residues in the CDR3.

Sequenced sample: naive CD4+ T cells from blood. The chain uses TRBV4-2 and TRBJ1-1, with 9 bases aligning to TRBD1. The sequence came from a man aged 30 to 39 with type 1 diabetes. In nucleotides, the CDR3 is TGTGCCAGCAGCCAAGAGGGACAGGGAAATACTGAAGCTTTCTTT. It specifies CASSQEGQGNTEAFF.